These 8 T cell receptor beta chains were sequenced from one sample in a study of blood T cell repertoires in COVID-19. Some clones are missing from TCRdb's copy, which holds only in-frame ones; the method was immunoSEQ multiplex PCR. Altogether fewer than 300,000 clones are present, 86% being singletons, with the ten largest covering more than 10%. The sample comprised peripheral blood. These receptors were obtained from a woman in her thirties with COVID-19, enrolled during active disease.

The chain has TRBV28 and TRBJ1-6, with D perhaps TRBD1 (5 bases). Germline V gene sequence: CDR1 MDHEN, CDR2 SYDVKM. This CDR3 is built from 14 residues. Trimming removed 5 bases from V and 2 bases from J, with 7 bases in between. The DNA of the CDR3 is TGTGCCAGCAGTCCAGGGCCCTATAATTCACCCCTCCACTTT. Its translation is CASSPGPYNSPLHF.

The chain is built from TRBV27 and TRBJ1-4; the D gene is possibly TRBD1 (5 bases). V was shortened by 4 bases and J by 6 bases, with 6 bases between the two germline ends. The CDR3 is 12 residues long. CDR1 is MNHEY, CDR2 SMNVEV, per germline (reference sequence). Written as DNA, the CDR3 is TGTGCCAGCAGTTCGACAGATGAAAAACTGTTTTTT. The encoded protein is CASSSTDEKLFF. The full variable domain, completed using reference TRBV27 and TRBJ1-4, is EAQVTQNPRYLITVTGKKLTVTCSQNMNHEYMSWYRQDPGLGLRQIYYSMNVEVTDKGDVPEGYKVSRKEKRNFPLILESPSPNQTSLYFCASSSTDEKLFFGSGTQLSVL.

The CDR3 DNA sequence: TGTGCCAGCAGCTCCCCTCGGGACAGGGTAGGAAACACCATATATTTT. Translation: CASSSPRDRVGNTIYF. The chain links TRBV13 to TRBJ1-3, with 9 bases lining up with TRBD1. Unmatched junction bases numbered 8, after V lost 4 bases and J lost 4 bases. In germline, CDR1 is PRHDT, CDR2 FYEKMQ (reference sequence). The length of the CDR3 is 16 residues.

V gene TRBV5-1 combines with J gene TRBJ1-6; D unclear. CDR3 length: 14 residues. The V gene lost 4 bases and the J gene lost 8 bases, with 13 bases spanning the gap. Germline values: CDR1 SGHRS, CDR2 YFSETQ. The CDR3 region has the DNA TGCGCCAGCAGCCCGTCCTTCGGGGATTCACCCCTCCACTTT. Translating it yields CASSPSFGDSPLHF.

V and J are TRBV5-1 and TRBJ2-2, with D possibly matching TRBD2 (5 bases). Between the trimmed V and J ends, which lost 0 bases and 4 bases, there was a span of 7 bases. In germline, CDR1 is SGHRS, CDR2 YFSETQ. This CDR3 is 14 amino acids long. The CDR3 sequence is CASSLGAGTGELFF. The DNA for the CDR3 is TGCGCCAGCAGCTTGGGCGCGGGCACCGGGGAGCTGTTTTTT.

The chain uses TRBV7-8 and TRBJ2-7; TRBD1 matches 8 bases. The trim removed 0 bases at V and 3 bases at J, leaving 16 bases unmatched. This CDR3 contains 19 residues. Per germline, CDR1 SGHVS and CDR2 FQNEAQ. The CDR3 region has the DNA TGTGCCAGCAGCTTAGCGGTACATCGCCGGGACAGGCTTATCTACGAGCAGTACTTC. Protein product: CASSLAVHRRDRLIYEQYF.

V is TRBV5-4 and J is TRBJ2-7; the D is unclear. This CDR3 spans 16 amino acids. V was pared by 3 bases and J by 1 base, with 17 bases between. The germline V gene encodes CDR1 SGHNT and CDR2 YYREEE (reference sequence). The CDR3 is CASSSRVRGKSYEQYF. Here the CDR3 DNA reads TGTGCCAGCAGCTCCCGAGTGCGAGGCAAGTCCTACGAGCAGTACTTC. Full variable domain (missing parts from reference TRBV5-4 and TRBJ2-7): ETGVTQSPTHLIKTRGQQVTLRCSSQSGHNTVSWYQQALGQGPQFIFQYYREEENGRGNFPPRFSGLQFPNYSSELNVNALELDDSALYLCASSSRVRGKSYEQYFGPGTRLTVT.

This chain connects TRBV6-5 to TRBJ1-6, with D possibly TRBD1 on 5 matching bases. Trimming left V 4 bases short and J 6 bases short, with 10 bases between. The CDR3 length is 14 residues. CDR1 is MNHEY, CDR2 SVGAGI, per germline. The CDR3 spells CASSFGGGNSPLHF. The CDR3 coding sequence is TGTGCCAGCAGTTTCGGGGGAGGTAATTCACCCCTCCACTTT.